This T cell receptor beta chain was sequenced in a study of CD8 T cells in ankylosing spondylitis. Whole-study findings and limits: Earlier authors reported some of these motif variants in reactive arthritis synovial fluid and blood.

J was trimmed by 5 bases and V by 4 bases; bases with no gene match: 7. This CDR3 spans 15 amino acids. Germline CDR1 and CDR2: SGHKS and YYEKEE (reference sequence). This clonotype has at least ten counts. Its matching antigen is unknown. TCRdb re-analysed the 5' RACE reads in MiXCR, keeping a single row per CDR3 protein. The data show some 250,000 distinct CDR3 sequences, with around 10% seen just once and less than 8% held by the top ten. This TCR came from a male donor with ankylosing spondylitis or in good health (not recorded which). Sequences were obtained from blood, either unsorted or a sorted T cell fraction (not recorded which). The V call is TRBV5-5, the J call TRBJ2-1, with TRBD2 matching 9 bases. Written as DNA, the CDR3 is TGTGCCAGCAGCCTAGGACTAGCGTTTAACAATGAGCAGTTCTTC. Its translation is CASSLGLAFNNEQFF.